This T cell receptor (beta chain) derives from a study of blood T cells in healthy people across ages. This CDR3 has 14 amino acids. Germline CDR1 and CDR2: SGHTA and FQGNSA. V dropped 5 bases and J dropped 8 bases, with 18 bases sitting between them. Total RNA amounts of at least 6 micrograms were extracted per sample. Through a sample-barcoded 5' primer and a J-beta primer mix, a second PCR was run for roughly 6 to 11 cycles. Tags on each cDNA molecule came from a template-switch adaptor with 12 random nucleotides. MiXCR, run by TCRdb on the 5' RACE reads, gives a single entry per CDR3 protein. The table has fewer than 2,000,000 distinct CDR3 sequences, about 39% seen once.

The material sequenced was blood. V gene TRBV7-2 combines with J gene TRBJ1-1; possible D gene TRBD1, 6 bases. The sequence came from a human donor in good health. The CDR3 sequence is CASSRRVTGPEAFF. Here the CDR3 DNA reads TGTGCCAGCAGCCGGAGGGTGACAGGTCCCGAAGCTTTCTTT.